This T cell receptor beta chain was obtained from a study of Ad26.COV2.S vaccination and SARS-CoV-2 variants. The protocol was immunoSEQ multiplex PCR, while the TCRdb copy is restricted to in-frame clones and leaves out a portion. The table records about 350,000 clones, around 89% of them present only once. Trimming cost V 6 bases and J 4 bases, with 23 bases left between them. This CDR3 region has 16 residues. The germline CDR1 and CDR2 sequences are DFQATT and SNEGSKA (reference sequence). Specified treatment: some 19 received Ad26.COV2.S at low or high dose, single or two shots; several received placebo; per-sample allocation not given. Collection of the samples took place on day 63 after the first injection of vaccine or placebo.

The J gene is TRBJ2-3, the V gene TRBV20-1; perhaps TRBD1 as D (6 bases). The receptor comes from a person aged 18-65 years who received the Ad26.COV2.S COVID-19 vaccine or a placebo. This sample comprised peripheral blood, obtained in a trial of Ad26.COV2.S vaccine versus placebo. The CDR3 loop reads CSASRVGRGPPDTQYF. For the CDR3, the DNA is TGCAGTGCCAGTAGAGTAGGCAGGGGTCCCCCAGATACGCAGTATTTT.